This T cell receptor (beta chain) was captured by sequencing in a study of cytomegalovirus exposure and HLA in healthy donors. Whole-study findings and limits: Researchers left out some V segments, among them TRBV6-2 and TRBV6-3, as indistinguishable.

PCR employed 60 Vbeta and 13 Jbeta primers. Some clones are missing from TCRdb's copy, which holds only in-frame ones; the method was immunoSEQ multiplex PCR. The sample has around 75,000 clones. Details on this clone: Its antigen is not known.

The CDR3 runs to 13 residues. The germline V gene encodes CDR1 SGHTA and CDR2 FQGTGA. V lost 3 bases and J 4 bases, leaving 4 bases between the germline ends. Donors likely had unrecorded immune exposures despite being nominally healthy when sampled. The sequence derives from a boy younger than 18 in good health and CMV-seronegative. The specimen sequenced was PBMCs. V is TRBV7-3 and J is TRBJ1-6; D not certain. The CDR3: CASSLQYNSPLHF. The CDR3 nucleotides read TGTGCCAGCAGCTTGCAGTATAATTCACCCCTCCACTTT.